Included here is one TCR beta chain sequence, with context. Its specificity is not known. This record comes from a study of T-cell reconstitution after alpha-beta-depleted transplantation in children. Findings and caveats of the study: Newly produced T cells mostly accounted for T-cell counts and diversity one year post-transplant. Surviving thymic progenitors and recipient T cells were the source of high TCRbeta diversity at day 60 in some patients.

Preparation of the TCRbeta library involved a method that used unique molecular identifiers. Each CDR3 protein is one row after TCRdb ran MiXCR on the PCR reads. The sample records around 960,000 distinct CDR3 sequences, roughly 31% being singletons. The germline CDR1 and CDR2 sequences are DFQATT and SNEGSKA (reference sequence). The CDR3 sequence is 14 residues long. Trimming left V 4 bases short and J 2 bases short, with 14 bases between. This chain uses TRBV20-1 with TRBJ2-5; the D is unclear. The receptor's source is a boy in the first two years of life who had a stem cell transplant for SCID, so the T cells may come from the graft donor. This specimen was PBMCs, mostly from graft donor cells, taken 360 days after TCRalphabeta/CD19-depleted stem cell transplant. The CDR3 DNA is TGCAGTGCTACCTTCGGGCAGTTACAAGAGACCCAGTACTTC. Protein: CSATFGQLQETQYF.